These 5 T cell receptor beta chains were all obtained from the same sample, sequenced in a study of blood T cell repertoires in COVID-19. Generated by immunoSEQ multiplex PCR, the TCRdb table keeps only in-frame clones and is missing some. The table has about 49,000 clones, roughly 84% seen once; the top ten hold 12% to 15%. Sequenced input: peripheral blood. All receptors derive from a human donor in a cohort sampled during active COVID-19.

Concerning this clone itself: Sequence at one end of the junction differs from germline and may be a read error. This rearrangement joins TRBV4-3 to TRBJ2-2, with 11 bases that match TRBD2. Germline CDR1 LGHNA, CDR2 YSLEER. This CDR3 comprises 17 residues. Written as DNA, the CDR3 is TGCGCCAGCAGCCATCGCAGGGGACTAGCGGAACACCGGGGAGCTGTTTTT. It encodes CASSHRRGLAEHRGAVF.

The chain has TRBV7-8 and TRBJ2-5; D is perhaps TRBD2 (6 bases). The CDR3 covers 12 residues. From germline, CDR1 is SGHVS and CDR2 FQNEAQ. V shed 0 bases and J shed 14 bases, with 13 bases lying between them. The CDR3 coding sequence is TGTGCCAGCAGCTTAGCGACGGGACTGGGCTACTTC. This translates into CASSLATGLGYF.

The rearrangement uses TRBV19 and TRBJ1-1; no definite D call. The length of the CDR3 is 14 residues. With 3 bases removed from V and 4 bases from J, the gap between germline ends came to 12 bases. The germline V gene encodes CDR1 LNHDA and CDR2 SQIVND (reference sequence). The CDR3 is CASSIGSGGTEAFF. Written as DNA, the CDR3 is TGTGCCAGTAGTATTGGGTCAGGAGGCACTGAAGCTTTCTTT.

The chain links TRBV6-6 to TRBJ2-7; TRBD1 aligns across 7 bases. The ends lost 7 bases at V and 3 bases at J; junction bases unmatched: 9. The CDR3 consists of 14 residues. The germline V gene encodes CDR1 MNHNY and CDR2 SVGAGI (reference sequence). CDR3 sequence (DNA): TGTGCCAGCATGACCTCGGGACAGAGCTACGAGCAGTACTTC. The encoded protein is CASMTSGQSYEQYF.

The chain is built from TRBV3-1 (or the pseudogene TRBV3-2) and TRBJ2-2; tentative D call: TRBD2 (6 bases). Per germline, CDR1 LGHDT and CDR2 YNNKEL (reference sequence). V lost 0 bases and J 5 bases, leaving 13 bases between the germline ends. This CDR3 has 16 residues. Here the CDR3 reads CASSQDLAGNTGELFF. The CDR3 region has the DNA TGTGCCAGCAGCCAAGATCTCGCGGGGAATACCGGGGAGCTGTTTTTT.